This T cell receptor (beta chain) emerged from a study of early T cells in non-severe SARS-CoV-2 infection. Overall study context: Sequencing input comprised bulk RNA from unsorted whole blood; chain pairing was not available. Study observations and caveats: Anti-spike CD8 specificities were favored by VDJdb matching, whose results missed private and CD4 specificities.

This clonotype was detected ten times or more. Antigen unknown. Separate cDNA molecules each had unique molecular identifiers attached to them. Each CDR3 protein is one row after TCRdb ran MiXCR on the 5' RACE reads. The sample has approximately 74,000 distinct CDR3 sequences, 11% to 15% seen once; the top ten hold around 9.9%. The CDR3 extends over 11 amino acids. Deletions cut 2 bases from V and 9 bases from J, with 8 bases between. Germline CDR1 and CDR2: MNHEY and SMNVEV (reference sequence). The specimen was whole blood. The source of this sequence is an adult who was a healthcare worker with PCR-confirmed SARS-CoV-2 infection or an uninfected control (not recorded which). V and J are TRBV27 and TRBJ2-7, with D perhaps TRBD2 (5 bases). The CDR3 DNA reads as TGTGCCAGCAGTTTAGAGGGTCGGCAGTACTTC. Amino acid sequence: CASSLEGRQYF.